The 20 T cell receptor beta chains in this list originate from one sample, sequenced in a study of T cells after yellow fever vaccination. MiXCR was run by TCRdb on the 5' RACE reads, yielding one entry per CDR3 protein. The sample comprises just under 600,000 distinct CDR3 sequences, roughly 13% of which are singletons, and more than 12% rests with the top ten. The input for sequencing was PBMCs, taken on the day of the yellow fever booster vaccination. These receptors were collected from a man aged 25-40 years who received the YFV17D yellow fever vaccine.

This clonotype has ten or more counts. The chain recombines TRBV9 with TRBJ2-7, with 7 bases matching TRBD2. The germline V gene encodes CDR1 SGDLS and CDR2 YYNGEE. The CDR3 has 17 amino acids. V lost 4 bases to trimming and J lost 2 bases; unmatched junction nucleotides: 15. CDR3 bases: TGTGCCAGCAGCATGGGGAGCCGGGCTAGCGGAACCTACGAGCAGTACTTC. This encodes CASSMGSRASGTYEQYF.

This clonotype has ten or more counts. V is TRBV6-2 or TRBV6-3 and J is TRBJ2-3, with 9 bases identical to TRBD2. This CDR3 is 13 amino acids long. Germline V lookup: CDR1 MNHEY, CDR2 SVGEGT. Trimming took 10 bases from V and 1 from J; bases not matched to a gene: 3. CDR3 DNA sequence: TGTGCCACCGGCGGGAGGGGCACAGATACGCAGTATTTT. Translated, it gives CATGGRGTDTQYF.

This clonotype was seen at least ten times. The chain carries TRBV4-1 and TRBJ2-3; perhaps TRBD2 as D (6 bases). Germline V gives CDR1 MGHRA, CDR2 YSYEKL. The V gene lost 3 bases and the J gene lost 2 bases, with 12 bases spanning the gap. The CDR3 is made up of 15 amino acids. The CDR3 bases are TGCGCCAGCAGCCAGATAGCGGAGATCACAGATACGCAGTATTTT. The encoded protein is CASSQIAEITDTQYF.

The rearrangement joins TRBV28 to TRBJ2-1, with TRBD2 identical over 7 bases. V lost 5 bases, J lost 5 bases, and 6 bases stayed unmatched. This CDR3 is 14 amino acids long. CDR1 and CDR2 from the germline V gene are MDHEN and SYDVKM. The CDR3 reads CASSLAGTNNEQFF. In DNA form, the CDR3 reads TGTGCCAGCAGTCTGGCCGGGACTAACAATGAGCAGTTCTTC.

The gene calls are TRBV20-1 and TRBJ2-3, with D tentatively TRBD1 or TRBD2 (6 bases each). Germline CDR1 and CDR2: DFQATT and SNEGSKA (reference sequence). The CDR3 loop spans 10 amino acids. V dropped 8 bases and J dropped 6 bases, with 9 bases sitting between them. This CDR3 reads CSKGGDTQYF. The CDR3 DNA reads TGCAGTAAAGGGGGGGATACGCAGTATTTT.

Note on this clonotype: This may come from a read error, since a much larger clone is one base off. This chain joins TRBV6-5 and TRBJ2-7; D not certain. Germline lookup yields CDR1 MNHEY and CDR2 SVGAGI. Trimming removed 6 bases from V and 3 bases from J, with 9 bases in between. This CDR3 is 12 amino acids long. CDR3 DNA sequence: TGTGCCAGCAGATATACCGGCTACGAGCAGTACTTC. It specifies CASRYTGYEQYF.

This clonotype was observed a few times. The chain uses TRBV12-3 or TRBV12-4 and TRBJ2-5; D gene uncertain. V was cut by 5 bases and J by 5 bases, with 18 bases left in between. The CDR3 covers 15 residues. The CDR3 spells CASSLHESGAETQYF. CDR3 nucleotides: TGTGCCAGCAGTCTACATGAATCTGGCGCCGAGACCCAGTACTTC.

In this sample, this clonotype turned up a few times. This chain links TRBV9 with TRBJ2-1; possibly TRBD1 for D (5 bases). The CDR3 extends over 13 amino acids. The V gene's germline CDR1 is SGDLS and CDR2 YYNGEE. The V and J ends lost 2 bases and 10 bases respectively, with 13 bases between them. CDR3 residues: CASSVGASREQFF. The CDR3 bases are TGTGCCAGCAGCGTTGGGGCATCGAGGGAGCAGTTCTTC.

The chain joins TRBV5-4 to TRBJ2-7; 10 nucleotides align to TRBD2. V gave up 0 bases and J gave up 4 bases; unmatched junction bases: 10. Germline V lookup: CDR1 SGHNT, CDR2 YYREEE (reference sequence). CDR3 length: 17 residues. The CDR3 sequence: CASSLGAGGARAYEQYF. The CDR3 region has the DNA TGTGCCAGCAGCTTGGGAGCGGGAGGGGCACGAGCTTACGAGCAGTACTTC.

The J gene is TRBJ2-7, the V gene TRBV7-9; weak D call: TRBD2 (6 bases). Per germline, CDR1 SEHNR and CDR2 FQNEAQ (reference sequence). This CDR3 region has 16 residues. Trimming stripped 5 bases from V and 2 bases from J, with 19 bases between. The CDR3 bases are TGTGCCAGCAGCACGGGGATCGGGACTCATCCCTACGAGCAGTACTTC. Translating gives CASSTGIGTHPYEQYF.

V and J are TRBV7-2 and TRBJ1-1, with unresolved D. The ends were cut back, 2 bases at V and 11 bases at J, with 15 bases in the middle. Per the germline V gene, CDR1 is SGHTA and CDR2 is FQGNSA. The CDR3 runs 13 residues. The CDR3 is CASSLSPSLGAFF. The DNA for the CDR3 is TGTGCCAGCAGCTTATCTCCCTCTTTGGGGGCTTTCTTT.

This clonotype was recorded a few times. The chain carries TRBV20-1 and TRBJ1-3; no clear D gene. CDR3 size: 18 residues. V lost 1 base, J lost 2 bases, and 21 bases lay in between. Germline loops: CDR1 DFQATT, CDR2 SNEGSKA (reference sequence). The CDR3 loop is CSARGLLGVSTTGNTIYF. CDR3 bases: TGCAGTGCTAGAGGGTTGTTGGGCGTGAGCACTACTGGAAACACCATATATTTT.

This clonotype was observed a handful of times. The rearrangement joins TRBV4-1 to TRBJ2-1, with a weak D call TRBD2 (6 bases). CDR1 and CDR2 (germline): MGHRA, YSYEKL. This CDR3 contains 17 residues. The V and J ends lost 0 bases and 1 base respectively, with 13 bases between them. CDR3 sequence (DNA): TGCGCCAGCAGCCAAGATCCTTCCGGGAGTTCCTACAATGAGCAGTTCTTC. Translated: CASSQDPSGSSYNEQFF.

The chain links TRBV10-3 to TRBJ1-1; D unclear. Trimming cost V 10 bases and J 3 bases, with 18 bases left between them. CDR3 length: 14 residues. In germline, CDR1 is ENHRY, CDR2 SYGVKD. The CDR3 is CASGNQGRDTEAFF. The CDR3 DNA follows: TGTGCCAGCGGAAACCAAGGGAGGGACACTGAAGCTTTCTTT.

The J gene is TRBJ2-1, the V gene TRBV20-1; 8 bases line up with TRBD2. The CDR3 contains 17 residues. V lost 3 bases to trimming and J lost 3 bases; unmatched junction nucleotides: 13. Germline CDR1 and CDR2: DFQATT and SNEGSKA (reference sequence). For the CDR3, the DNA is TGCAGTGCTAGTGATAGCCTACGGACTAGCATCTACAATGAGCAGTTCTTC. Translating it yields CSASDSLRTSIYNEQFF.

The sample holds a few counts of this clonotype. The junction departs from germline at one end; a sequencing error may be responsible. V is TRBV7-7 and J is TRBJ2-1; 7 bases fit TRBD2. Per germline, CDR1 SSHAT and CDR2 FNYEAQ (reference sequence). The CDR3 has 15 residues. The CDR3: CASSLFPGGGNEQFF. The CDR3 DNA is TGTGCTAGCAGCTTATTTCCGGGAGGAGGCAATGAGCAGTTCTTC.

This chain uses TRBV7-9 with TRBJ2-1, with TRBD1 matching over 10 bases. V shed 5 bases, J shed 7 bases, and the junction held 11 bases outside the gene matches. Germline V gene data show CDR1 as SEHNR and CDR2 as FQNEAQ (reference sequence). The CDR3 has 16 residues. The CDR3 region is CASSVSGTGAMNEQFF. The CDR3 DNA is TGTGCCAGCAGCGTATCCGGGACAGGGGCTATGAATGAGCAGTTCTTC.

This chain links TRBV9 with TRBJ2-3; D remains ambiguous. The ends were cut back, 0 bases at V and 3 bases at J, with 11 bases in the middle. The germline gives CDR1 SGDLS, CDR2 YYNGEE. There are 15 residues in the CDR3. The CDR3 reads CASSVVGDETDTQYF. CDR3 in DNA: TGTGCCAGCAGCGTAGTTGGGGATGAGACAGATACGCAGTATTTT. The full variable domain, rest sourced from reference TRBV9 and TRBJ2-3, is DSGVTQTPKHLITATGQRVTLRCSPRSGDLSVYWYQQSLDQGLQFLIQYYNGEERAKGNILERFSAQQFPDLHSELNLSSLELGDSALYFCASSVVGDETDTQYFGPGTRLTVL.

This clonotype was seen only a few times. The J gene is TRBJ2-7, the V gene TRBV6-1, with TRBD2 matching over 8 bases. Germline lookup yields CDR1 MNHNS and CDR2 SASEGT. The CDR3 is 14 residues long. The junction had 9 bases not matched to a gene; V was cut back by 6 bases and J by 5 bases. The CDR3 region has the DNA TGTGCCAGCAGGTCCGGGACTAGGGGTAACGAGCAGTACTTC. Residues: CASRSGTRGNEQYF.

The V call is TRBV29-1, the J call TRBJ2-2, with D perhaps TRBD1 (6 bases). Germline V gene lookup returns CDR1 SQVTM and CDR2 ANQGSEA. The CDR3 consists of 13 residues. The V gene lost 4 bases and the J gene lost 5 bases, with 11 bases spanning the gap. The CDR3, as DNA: TGCAGCGTTGTAACAGGGAAAACCGGGGAGCTGTTTTTT. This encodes CSVVTGKTGELFF.